The source of this T cell receptor (beta chain) is a study of shared clonotypes between healthy human individuals. The V end was cut by 4 bases, the J end by 1 base, with 17 bases between. The CDR3 contains 16 residues. The germline V gene has CDR1 SGHNT and CDR2 YYREEE (reference sequence). Measured with immunoSEQ multiplex PCR; TCRdb has only the in-frame clones, and not every one. Of some 2 million clones listed, roughly 94% are singletons. Details on this clone: Its antigen is unknown.

Study results and limitations: Despite large depth, sorted-subset datasets appeared incompletely sequenced.

The chain is built from TRBV5-4 and TRBJ1-1; the D is unclear. This receptor was obtained from a man between 18 and 35 years old in good health. Sequencing was carried out using naive CD4+ T cells sorted from blood. The subset denotes: CD45RA+ positively selected. The CDR3 DNA sequence: TGTGCCAGCAGCACTGTACTGACGGGAGGGAACACTGAAGCTTTCTTT. Its translation is CASSTVLTGGNTEAFF.